This T cell receptor (beta chain) came from a study of STAT3 mutations in large granular lymphocyte leukemia. Broader study findings: In T-cell large granular lymphocyte leukemia, about half of patients showed multiple immunodominant subclonotypes. All newly emerging clones after therapy were STAT3 wild type.

V shed 6 bases and J shed 7 bases, with 15 bases lying between them. This CDR3 contains 13 residues. Germline V lookup: CDR1 KGHSH, CDR2 LQKENI. Some clones are missing from TCRdb's copy, which holds only in-frame ones; the method was immunoSEQ multiplex PCR. The top ten hold about four fifths of the sample, which has 2,000 or so clones, roughly 69% seen once. Comment on this clone: Its specificity is unknown.

This clonotype was sampled from a man in his 60s with T-cell large granular lymphocyte leukemia. Some clones in this sample may be carry-over from other donors' samples. The chain uses TRBV18 and TRBJ1-1, with D uncertain. Source material: peripheral blood mononuclear cells. The CDR3 DNA follows: TGTGCCAGCTCCCCTGGGGTTGGTCGTGAAGCTTTCTTT. Translated, it gives CASSPGVGREAFF.